These 18 T cell receptor beta chains were all obtained from the same sample, sequenced in a study of cytomegalovirus exposure and HLA in healthy donors. Both 60 Vbeta primers and 13 Jbeta primers went into the PCR. Some clones are missing from TCRdb's copy, which holds only in-frame ones; the method was immunoSEQ multiplex PCR. The sample has almost 70,000 clones; under 80% are singletons. The sample comprised PBMCs. These receptors were obtained from a male donor in good health and CMV-seropositive.

This clone appeared once. The rearrangement uses TRBV5-6 and TRBJ2-3; TRBD2 aligns across 8 bases. Looked up from germline, CDR1 is SGHDT and CDR2 is YYEEEE. The CDR3 length is 16 residues. After removal of 4 bases from V and 2 bases from J, the junction contained 9 bases not matched to a gene. CDR3: CASSQGTGGYTDTQYF. Here the CDR3 DNA reads TGTGCCAGCAGCCAGGGGACGGGGGGGTACACAGATACGCAGTATTTT.

This CDR3 reads CASTPGGANYGYTF. CDR3 DNA sequence: TGTGCCAGCACCCCGGGGGGAGCTAACTATGGCTACACCTTC. This chain links TRBV7-9 with TRBJ1-2; weak D call: TRBD1 (5 bases). The germline V and J ends were trimmed by 7 bases and 0 bases, with 12 bases remaining between them. The CDR3 is 14 amino acids. Germline CDR1 is SEHNR and CDR2 is FQNEAQ (reference sequence).

The genes are TRBV6-5 and TRBJ1-1, with D maybe TRBD1 (6 bases). The CDR3 is 13 amino acids. Trimming took 5 bases from V and 10 from J, leaving 17 bases between them. Germline V gives CDR1 MNHEY, CDR2 SVGAGI. The CDR3 coding sequence is TGTGCCAGCAGTGAAGTCGACAGGTCTGTAGCTTTCTTT. Amino acid sequence: CASSEVDRSVAFF.

The V gene is TRBV30, the J gene TRBJ1-5; 8 bases line up with TRBD1. CDR1 is GTSNPN and CDR2 is SVGIG in the germline V gene (reference sequence). This CDR3 spans 16 amino acids. V was pared by 2 bases and J by 3 bases, with 9 bases of the junction left unmatched. The CDR3 DNA follows: TGTGCCTGGAGTCTCTCTAAGGGACAGGCCAATCAGCCCCAGCATTTT. As protein: CAWSLSKGQANQPQHF.

This clone was counted between two and nine times. The chain recombines TRBV12-5 with TRBJ1-3; D is uncertain. V was trimmed by 2 bases and J by 0 bases, leaving 8 bases between them. Germline V gene lookup returns CDR1 LGHNT and CDR2 FRNRAP. CDR3 length equals 15 residues. The DNA for the CDR3 is TGTGCTAGTGGTTTGTCCCTCCTCTCTGGAAACACCATATATTTT. It specifies CASGLSLLSGNTIYF.

This clone has only a few counts. CDR3 nucleotide sequence: TGTGCCATCAGTGGGACAGGATCTATCCCTCGGAATGAGCAGTTCTTC. Translating it yields CAISGTGSIPRNEQFF. The chain has TRBV10-3 and TRBJ2-1, with TRBD1 matching over 7 bases. The V and J ends lost 4 bases and 7 bases, in that order; junction bases with no gene match: 13. CDR1 and CDR2 from the germline V gene are ENHRY and SYGVKD. The CDR3 runs to 16 residues.

The CDR3 DNA follows: TGTGCCTGGAGTGTACTGGGGGGACCCGAAAAACTGTTTTTT. Protein sequence: CAWSVLGGPEKLFF. The V call is TRBV30, the J call TRBJ1-4, with D possibly being TRBD1 (5 bases). Germline V gene data show CDR1 as GTSNPN and CDR2 as SVGIG (reference sequence). CDR3 length: 14 residues. Between the trimmed V and J ends, which lost 0 bases and 8 bases, there was a span of 13 bases.

This chain links TRBV19 with TRBJ2-1, with D possibly TRBD2 on 5 matching bases. This CDR3 region has 16 residues. The V end was cut by 7 bases, the J end by 3 bases, with 19 bases between. CDR1 is LNHDA and CDR2 is SQIVND in the germline V gene (reference sequence). Written as DNA, the CDR3 is TGTGCCAGTAAGCTAGCTTACTCGGGCCTCTACAATGAGCAGTTCTTC. Translation: CASKLAYSGLYNEQFF.

This clone was detected only a few times. CDR3 sequence: CASSLDSGQTYEQYF. DNA of the CDR3: TGCGCCAGCAGCTTGGATTCGGGACAGACCTACGAGCAGTACTTC. The chain recombines TRBV5-1 with TRBJ2-5; 7 bases match TRBD1. The end of the DNA is better explained by TRBJ2-7, so the J call may be wrong. Germline CDR1 reads SGHRS; CDR2 reads YFSETQ. The length of the CDR3 is 15 residues.

The V call is TRBV13, the J call TRBJ1-1; 8 bases fit TRBD1. The CDR3 totals 14 residues. V gave up 4 bases and J gave up 7 bases; unmatched junction bases: 8. Germline V gives CDR1 PRHDT, CDR2 FYEKMQ (reference sequence). This CDR3 is CASSSYRTGNEAFF. The CDR3 coding sequence is TGTGCCAGCAGCTCTTACCGGACAGGGAATGAAGCTTTCTTT.

This sequence joins TRBV5-4 and TRBJ2-7, with 12 bases matching TRBD1. The CDR3 totals 14 residues. Trimming removed 3 bases from V and 4 bases from J; junction bases left unmatched: 2. Per germline, CDR1 SGHNT and CDR2 YYREEE (reference sequence). For the CDR3, the DNA is TGTGCCAGCAGCTGGGGACAGGGGGCTTACGAGCAGTACTTC. Its protein product is CASSWGQGAYEQYF.

The chain couples TRBV5-4 to TRBJ1-1; possibly TRBD1 for D (6 bases). The CDR3 is made up of 14 amino acids. V lost 0 bases and J lost 2, with 8 bases in between. CDR1 is SGHNT, CDR2 YYREEE, per germline (reference sequence). The CDR3 region is CASSLDRANTEAFF. The CDR3 nucleotides are TGTGCCAGCAGCTTGGACAGGGCCAACACTGAAGCTTTCTTT.

The V call is TRBV27, the J call TRBJ1-1, with D uncertain. This CDR3 has 13 residues. CDR1 is MNHEY and CDR2 is SMNVEV in the germline V gene (reference sequence). Trimming stripped 5 bases from V and 0 bases from J, with 7 bases between. CDR3 bases: TGTGCCAGCAGTCCGTTCCTGAACACTGAAGCTTTCTTT. Protein product: CASSPFLNTEAFF.

The V call is TRBV5-6, the J call TRBJ1-4, with D hard to call. V was shortened by 4 bases and J by 7 bases, with 8 bases between the two germline ends. CDR1 SGHDT and CDR2 YYEEEE come from the germline V gene. The CDR3 runs to 12 residues. The CDR3 sequence: CASSGSGEKLFF. The CDR3 coding sequence is TGTGCCAGCAGCGGGTCGGGTGAAAAACTGTTTTTT.

The V call is TRBV7-2, the J call TRBJ2-5; TRBD2 agrees at 12 bases. Germline assignment: CDR1 SGHTA and CDR2 FQGNSA. This CDR3 is 17 amino acids long. Losses at the gene ends were 6 bases for V and 7 bases for J; bases not matched to a gene: 15. CDR3 sequence: CASRRLTLAGGGWTQYF. The CDR3 bases are TGTGCCAGCAGACGCCTCACCCTAGCGGGAGGGGGTTGGACCCAGTACTTC.

The V call is TRBV6-1, the J call TRBJ2-3; TRBD2 agrees at 8 bases. V gave up 11 bases and J gave up 6 bases; unmatched junction bases: 16. Per germline, CDR1 MNHNS and CDR2 SASEGT. This CDR3 spans 15 amino acids. The CDR3 is CAAKRSGVSGDTQYF. In DNA form, the CDR3 reads TGTGCCGCCAAACGTAGCGGGGTGTCTGGGGATACGCAGTATTTT.

V gene TRBV5-1 combines with J gene TRBJ1-1; tentatively, D is TRBD1 (6 bases). Germline CDR1 and CDR2: SGHRS and YFSETQ. The V and J ends lost 4 bases and 2 bases respectively, with 18 bases between them. There are 16 residues in the CDR3. The CDR3 protein is CASSRGGARGNTEAFF. CDR3 in DNA: TGCGCCAGCAGCCGGGGGGGGGCGCGGGGAAACACTGAAGCTTTCTTT.

This clone showed up just a few times. The V and J genes are TRBV7-3 and TRBJ2-5; 7 nucleotides match TRBD1. The CDR3 has 16 amino acids. The V and J ends lost 5 bases and 1 base, in that order; junction bases with no gene match: 10. The germline CDR1 and CDR2 sequences are SGHTA and FQGTGA. Here the CDR3 DNA reads TGTGCCAGCAGCCTCGCTCCGTGGGACAGCCAAGAGACCCAGTACTTC. Translation gives CASSLAPWDSQETQYF. The full variable domain, rest sourced from reference TRBV7-3 and TRBJ2-5, is GAGVSQTPSNKVTEKGKYVELRCDPISGHTALYWYRQSLGQGPEFLIYFQGTGAADDSGLPNDRFFAVRPEGSVSTLKIQRTERGDSAVYLCASSLAPWDSQETQYFGPGTRLLVL.